These 24 T cell receptor beta chains originate from one sample sequenced in a study of T cell repertoires in cytomegalovirus infection. TCRdb analysed the reads with MiXCR anew, one entry per CDR3 protein. The sample carries fewer than 900,000 distinct CDR3 sequences, almost 30% recorded once. The antigens of these receptors remain unknown. Sequencing used cultured CD8+ T cells from PBMCs, obtained from culture after CMV antigen stimulation. The receptors stem from a human donor in good health (CMV status not recorded). Some clones in this sample may be carry-over from other donors' samples.

In this sample, this clonotype turned up many times. J is TRBJ2-1 and V is TRBV7-6; 9 positions match TRBD2. Germline CDR1 is SGHVS and CDR2 is FNYEAQ. CDR3 length: 15 amino acids. V lost 7 bases to trimming and J lost 8 bases; unmatched junction nucleotides: 12. The chain's CDR3 is CASNQGGLALDEQFF. The DNA for the CDR3 is TGTGCCAGCAACCAGGGGGGACTAGCTTTGGATGAGCAGTTCTTC.

This chain uses TRBV5-5 with TRBJ2-3, with TRBD2 matching 8 bases. CDR3 length: 15 residues. CDR1 is SGHKS, CDR2 YYEKEE, per germline (reference sequence). Trimming removed 2 bases from V and 5 bases from J; junction bases left unmatched: 7. The CDR3 nucleotides are TGTGCCAGCAGCTTAGCGGGGGCCGGGGGAGATACGCAGTATTTT. It translates to CASSLAGAGGDTQYF.

The rearrangement uses TRBV5-6 and TRBJ1-1; D uncertain. CDR1 is SGHDT and CDR2 is YYEEEE in the germline V gene. Between the trimmed V and J ends, which lost 3 bases and 1 base, there was a span of 7 bases. The CDR3 has 13 amino acids. CDR3: CASSSGWNTEAFF. The CDR3 DNA reads TGTGCCAGCAGCTCCGGTTGGAACACTGAAGCTTTCTTT.

This clonotype was counted between two and nine times. The chain is built from TRBV5-4 and TRBJ2-7; weak D call: TRBD2 (6 bases). The germline V and J ends were trimmed by 9 bases and 5 bases, with 12 bases remaining between them. The CDR3 sequence is 11 residues long. Germline V lookup: CDR1 SGHNT, CDR2 YYREEE (reference sequence). The CDR3 here is CATGVPDEQYF. CDR3 in DNA: TGTGCCACGGGGGTCCCAGACGAGCAGTACTTC.

This clonotype was found a few times. This sequence joins TRBV7-9 and TRBJ2-5, with no clear D. Trimming removed 5 bases from V and 1 base from J, with 14 bases in between. This CDR3 comprises 15 residues. Per germline, CDR1 SEHNR and CDR2 FQNEAQ (reference sequence). The CDR3 protein is CASSPRVYTQETQYF. CDR3 DNA sequence: TGTGCCAGCAGCCCTAGGGTGTATACCCAAGAGACCCAGTACTTC.

In its sample, this clonotype was seen a few times. Mismatch with germline at one junction end may stem from a read error. The rearrangement joins TRBV7-7 to TRBJ2-1, with D possibly being TRBD1 (5 bases). Germline CDR1 reads SSHAT; CDR2 reads FNYEAQ (reference sequence). The CDR3 extends over 13 amino acids. The chain's CDR3 is CASNLGQGNEQFF. CDR3 nucleotide sequence: TGTGCTAGCAACCTCGGGCAGGGCAATGAGCAGTTCTTC. Supplemented by reference TRBV7-7 and TRBJ2-1, the full variable domain reads GAGVSQSPRYKVTKRGQDVTLRCDPISSHATLYWYQQALGQGPEFLTYFNYEAQPDKSGLPSDRFSAERPEGSISTLTIQRTEQRDSAMYRCASNLGQGNEQFFGPGTRLTVL.

V is TRBV10-3 and J is TRBJ2-3, with 7 bases matching TRBD2. CDR1 is ENHRY, CDR2 SYGVKD, per germline. The CDR3 length is 15 residues. With V trimmed by 6 bases and J by 1 base, 7 bases remained unmatched. The DNA of the CDR3 is TGTGCCATCAGGGGGACTACGGCCCGCACAGATACGCAGTATTTT. Protein sequence: CAIRGTTARTDTQYF.

The chain uses TRBV3-1 and TRBJ2-1; TRBD2 aligns across 9 bases. Looked up from germline, CDR1 is LGHDT and CDR2 is YNNKEL (reference sequence). After removal of 1 base from V and 3 bases from J, the junction contained 13 bases not matched to a gene. CDR3 size: 19 residues. The CDR3 region has the DNA TGTGCCAGCAGCCAAGTGGGTGCTAGCGGGGCGACTGTCTACAATGAGCAGTTCTTC. This codes for CASSQVGASGATVYNEQFF.

This clonotype was seen only a few times. This chain connects TRBV5-1 to TRBJ2-1, with D unclear. Germline V gene data show CDR1 as SGHRS and CDR2 as YFSETQ. The CDR3 totals 13 residues. Trimming cost V 2 bases and J 5 bases, with 8 bases left between them. CDR3 loop: CASSFPGNNEQFF. CDR3 bases: TGCGCCAGCAGCTTTCCCGGAAACAATGAGCAGTTCTTC.

V and J are TRBV4-1 and TRBJ1-6; 10 bases map to TRBD1. This CDR3 has 16 residues. The germline CDR1 and CDR2 sequences are MGHRA and YSYEKL. The ends lost 1 base at V and 8 bases at J; junction bases unmatched: 5. CDR3 bases: TGCGCCAGCAGCCAAGCGGGGACAGGGGCCGATTCACCCCTCCACTTT. This encodes CASSQAGTGADSPLHF.

This clonotype has just a few counts. The V and J genes are TRBV19 and TRBJ2-2, with 12 bases aligning to TRBD1. There are 16 residues in the CDR3. The V segment lost 5 bases and the J segment 5 bases; nucleotides outside the gene matches: 6. CDR1 and CDR2 from the germline V gene are LNHDA and SQIVND (reference sequence). The CDR3 DNA sequence: TGTGCCAGTAGTGCCGGGACAGGGGGCCGGACCGGGGAGCTGTTTTTT. Translated, it gives CASSAGTGGRTGELFF.

The chain has TRBV9 and TRBJ1-4, with D tentatively TRBD1 (5 bases). Trimming cost V 4 bases and J 6 bases, with 13 bases left between them. Germline-derived CDR1 and CDR2 are SGDLS and YYNGEE. CDR3 length: 14 amino acids. The CDR3 DNA follows: TGTGCCAGCAGCACCCAGGGTCGCGATGAAAAACTGTTTTTT. This codes for CASSTQGRDEKLFF.

A few counts support this clonotype. The chain joins TRBV27 to TRBJ2-7, with unresolved D. The CDR3 has 15 residues. Germline CDR1 reads MNHEY; CDR2 reads SMNVEV (reference sequence). V lost 4 bases to trimming and J lost 3 bases, with 16 bases between them. CDR3 in amino acids: CASSSATSGNYEQYV. DNA for the CDR3: TGTGCCAGCAGTTCGGCCACGAGTGGGAACTACGAGCAGTACGTC.

The chain has TRBV19 and TRBJ1-5, with D uncertain. This CDR3 is built from 15 residues. Trimming cost V 3 bases and J 6 bases, with 15 bases left between them. Germline CDR1 reads LNHDA; CDR2 reads SQIVND (reference sequence). The CDR3 nucleotides read TGTGCCAGTAGTATTATTCCACCTTTTGTTCAGCCCCAGCATTTT. Encoded protein: CASSIIPPFVQPQHF.

This clonotype came up a few times. The genes are TRBV7-2 and TRBJ2-7; TRBD1 agrees at 8 bases. There are 15 residues in the CDR3. Germline-derived CDR1 and CDR2 are SGHTA and FQGNSA. V lost 3 bases, J lost 2 bases, and 6 bases stayed unmatched. The CDR3 DNA follows: TGTGCCAGCAGCTTGGCAGGGGGCGCAACCTACGAGCAGTACGTC. This sequence encodes CASSLAGGATYEQYV.

As for this clonotype: A read error is possible here, since a much larger clone lies one base away. The chain links TRBV12-3 or TRBV12-4 to TRBJ2-2; the D is unclear. This CDR3 comprises 14 residues. Trimming removed 5 bases at V and 5 bases at J, with 12 bases between. DNA of the CDR3: TGTGCCAGCAGTCAGTTGGCGGTTACCGGGGAGCTGTTTTTT. This encodes CASSQLAVTGELFF.

This chain links TRBV6-4 with TRBJ2-5; D perhaps matches TRBD2 (6 bases). The CDR3 sequence is 17 residues long. Germline assignment: CDR1 MRHNA and CDR2 SNTAGT. Trimming left V 0 bases short and J 5 bases short, with 19 bases between. The CDR3, as DNA: TGTGCCAGCAGTGACTCGTACGGCAGGGAGGTCAAGGAGACCCAGTACTTC. Its protein is CASSDSYGREVKETQYF.

At least ten counts were recorded for this clonotype. The CDR3, as DNA: TGTGCCAGCAGCTACTACCTTACAGGGAGCACTGAAGCTTTCTTT. Residues: CASSYYLTGSTEAFF. The gene calls are TRBV7-2 and TRBJ1-1; tentatively, D is TRBD1 (6 bases). V lost 4 bases to trimming and J lost 4 bases, with 16 bases between them. The CDR3 sequence is 15 residues long. Germline V lookup: CDR1 SGHTA, CDR2 FQGNSA.

J is TRBJ2-1 and V is TRBV6-5; TRBD2 matches at 7 bases. CDR3 length: 15 amino acids. The trim removed 2 bases at V and 1 base at J, leaving 2 bases unmatched. Germline values: CDR1 MNHEY, CDR2 SVGAGI. The CDR3 DNA is TGTGCCAGCAGTTACACGCGGGGGTCCTACAATGAGCAGTTCTTC. Its protein is CASSYTRGSYNEQFF.

A few counts support this clonotype. V gene TRBV5-4 combines with J gene TRBJ1-2; D is unclear. Germline V gene lookup returns CDR1 SGHNT and CDR2 YYREEE (reference sequence). CDR3 length: 14 residues. Trimming removed 0 bases from V and 3 bases from J, with 9 bases in between. The CDR3: CASSLGPGDYGYTF. The DNA of the CDR3 is TGTGCCAGCAGCTTGGGGCCCGGGGACTATGGCTACACCTTC. The full variable domain, in which reference TRBV5-4 and TRBJ1-2 provide the parts outside the CDR3, is ETGVTQSPTHLIKTRGQQVTLRCSSQSGHNTVSWYQQALGQGPQFIFQYYREEENGRGNFPPRFSGLQFPNYSSELNVNALELDDSALYLCASSLGPGDYGYTFGSGTRLTVV.

This clonotype was seen a few times. The chain carries TRBV28 and TRBJ2-7; 12 bases map to TRBD2. This CDR3 has 17 residues. From germline, CDR1 is MDHEN and CDR2 SYDVKM. V gave up 5 bases and J gave up 4 bases; unmatched junction bases: 12. The CDR3 nucleotides read TGTGCCAGCAGTCCCCGACTAGCGGGGGCGTCTCGGTACGAGCAGTACGTC. Its protein is CASSPRLAGASRYEQYV.

This chain joins TRBV10-2 and TRBJ2-7; D gene unclear. This CDR3 is built from 12 residues. Germline-derived CDR1 and CDR2 are WSHSY and SAAADI. V lost 1 base to trimming and J lost 3 bases, with 4 bases between them. The CDR3 reads CASSEYHYEQYF. The DNA for the CDR3 is TGCGCCAGCAGTGAGTACCACTACGAGCAGTACTTC.

This clonotype was seen many times. This chain links TRBV6-1 with TRBJ1-4; unclear D gene. The germline V gene encodes CDR1 MNHNS and CDR2 SASEGT. The CDR3 consists of 12 residues. Trimming left V 4 bases short and J 8 bases short, with 8 bases between. CDR3 sequence reads: CASSGNQEKLFF. CDR3 nucleotides: TGTGCCAGCAGTGGGAACCAGGAAAAACTGTTTTTT.

This chain links TRBV5-6 with TRBJ2-7; 8 bases match TRBD1. Germline V gives CDR1 SGHDT, CDR2 YYEEEE. V lost 2 bases to trimming and J lost 5 bases; unmatched junction nucleotides: 6. The CDR3 loop spans 14 amino acids. Here the CDR3 DNA reads TGTGCCAGCAGCTTAGGAACAGGGGGTGACGAGCAGTACGTC. Amino acids: CASSLGTGGDEQYV.